These T cell receptor beta chains were read from a single sample in a study of blood T cell repertoires in COVID-19. Method: immunoSEQ multiplex PCR; TCRdb's copy keeps in-frame clones and lacks some. This sample has 200,000 to 250,000 clones, with 70% to 90% found just once. Sequences were obtained from peripheral blood. The receptors were gathered from a woman under 30 who had recovered from COVID-19. Both conserved end residues are part of each CDR3. Each record gives: J gene, V gene, clone size, D gene, CDR3 protein, CDR3 DNA. A D gene is named only where the DNA matches it firmly. Only some rows state a clone size, as once, few, many or a class for expanded clones.

>TRBJ1-1|TRBV12-5|NA|NA
CASGLALLEEDRLPEAFF
TGTGCTAGTGGTTTGGCGCTCCTCGAGGAAGACCGACTCCCTGAAGCTTTCTTT
>TRBJ2-7|TRBV4-3|NA|NA
CASSQEESAGYEQYF
TGCGCCAGCAGCCAAGAAGAGAGCGCCGGTTACGAGCAGTACTTC
>TRBJ2-2|TRBV7-2|few|NA
CASSFGGNTGELFF
TGTGCCAGCAGCTTCGGGGGGAACACCGGGGAGCTGTTTTTT
>TRBJ2-7|TRBV18|once|NA
CASSPLGGSEQYF
TGTGCCAGCTCACCACTTGGGGGGAGCGAGCAGTACTTC
>TRBJ1-1|TRBV29-1|NA|NA
CSVELQLNTEAFF
TGCAGCGTGGAACTTCAGTTGAACACTGAAGCTTTCTTT
>TRBJ1-4|TRBV25-1|NA|TRBD1
CASSDPRQGARGEKLFF
TGTGCCAGCAGTGATCCTCGACAGGGGGCACGGGGGGAAAAACTGTTTTTT
>TRBJ2-7|TRBV13|NA|TRBD2
CASSFSSGGPVEQYF
TGTGCCAGCAGTTTTTCATCGGGAGGGCCGGTCGAGCAGTACTTC
>TRBJ2-3|TRBV13|NA|NA
CASSSLTETYTDTQYF
TGTGCCAGCAGCTCCTTGACAGAAACCTACACAGATACGCAGTATTTT
>TRBJ1-2|TRBV27|NA|TRBD1
CASSFSGQLYGYTF
TGTGCCAGCAGTTTCTCGGGACAGCTTTATGGCTACACCTTC
>TRBJ2-1|TRBV5-4|NA|NA
CASSSPLGSSYNEQFF
TGTGCCAGCAGCTCCCCTTTGGGCTCATCCTACAATGAGCAGTTCTTC
>TRBJ1-1|TRBV7-3|once|NA
CASSFSTGTTEAFF
TGTGCCAGCAGCTTTAGTACAGGGACCACTGAAGCTTTCTTT
>TRBJ1-4|TRBV10-2|once|NA
CASMYSTNINEKLFF
TGCGCCAGCATGTACTCGACAAATATAAATGAAAAACTGTTTTTT
>TRBJ2-1|TRBV9|NA|NA
CASSVVPSADEQFF
TGTGCCAGCAGCGTGGTCCCGAGCGCGGATGAGCAGTTCTTC
>TRBJ2-3|TRBV11-2|NA|TRBD2
CASSLLAGGSTDTQYF
TGTGCCAGCAGCTTACTAGCGGGAGGTAGCACAGATACGCAGTATTTT
>TRBJ1-2|TRBV29-1|NA|NA
CSVEDQSQGNGYTF
TGCAGCGTTGAAGATCAGTCCCAGGGGAACGGCTACACCTTC
>TRBJ2-7|TRBV3-1/TRBV3-2|NA|NA
CASSQDPFYEQYF
TGTGCCAGCAGCCAAGACCCGTTCTACGAGCAGTACTTC
>TRBJ1-1|TRBV6-5|NA|NA
CASRGGRGGTEAFF
TGTGCCAGCAGGGGCGGACGGGGAGGCACTGAAGCTTTCTTT
>TRBJ2-1|TRBV5-6|NA|TRBD1
CASSLVVYGTGAEQFF
TGTGCCAGCAGCTTGGTCGTCTACGGGACAGGGGCTGAGCAGTTCTTC
>TRBJ2-7|TRBV3-1/TRBV3-2|NA|TRBD1
CASSQGTGGAGQYF
TGTGCCAGCAGCCAAGGGACAGGGGGCGCAGGGCAGTACTTC
>TRBJ1-5|TRBV4-1|few|NA
CASSQVFQVNQPQHF
TGCGCCAGCAGCCAAGTTTTCCAGGTCAATCAGCCCCAGCATTTT
>TRBJ1-1|TRBV6-5|few|TRBD1
CASSYSGQRNTEAFF
TGTGCCAGCAGTTATTCGGGACAGAGGAACACTGAAGCTTTCTTT
>TRBJ1-5|TRBV4-3|NA|NA
CASSQDLGQRGQPQHF
TGCGCCAGCAGCCAAGATCTCGGCCAAAGGGGTCAGCCCCAGCATTTT
>TRBJ2-1|TRBV4-2|NA|NA
CASSQDPGTGPYNEQFF
TGTGCCAGCAGCCAAGACCCGGGAACGGGCCCGTACAATGAGCAGTTCTTC
>TRBJ1-1|TRBV7-2|NA|NA
CASSLGSYRSYTEAFF
TGTGCCAGCAGCTTAGGCTCTTACAGGTCCTACACTGAAGCTTTCTTT
>TRBJ2-1|TRBV7-9|NA|NA
CASSSEVYRDEQFF
TGTGCCAGCAGCTCCGAAGTCTACAGGGATGAGCAGTTCTTC
>TRBJ2-7|TRBV19|NA|NA
CASSIGGTNPSYEQYF
TGTGCCAGTAGTATAGGGGGGACAAACCCTTCCTACGAGCAGTACTTC
>TRBJ1-6|TRBV15|NA|NA
CATSRGPGEYSYNSPLHF
TGTGCCACCAGCAGAGGCCCAGGGGAATACTCCTATAATTCACCCCTCCACTTT
>TRBJ1-2|TRBV7-9|NA|NA
CASSSGLNYGYTF
TGTGCCAGCAGCTCAGGTCTTAACTATGGCTACACCTTC
>TRBJ1-1|TRBV15|NA|NA
CATSRKTGTPNTEAFF
TGTGCCACCAGCAGAAAAACCGGGACACCGAACACTGAAGCTTTCTTT
>TRBJ2-7|TRBV19|NA|TRBD1
CASSLGQGWSYEQYF
TGTGCCAGTAGCCTTGGACAGGGATGGTCCTACGAGCAGTACTTC
>TRBJ1-4|TRBV12-5|NA|TRBD1
CASGLGSGRGLEKLFF
TGTGCTAGTGGTTTGGGTTCAGGCAGGGGGCTTGAAAAACTGTTTTTT
>TRBJ1-1|TRBV4-1|NA|NA
CASSPTGIGTEAFF
TGCGCCAGCAGCCCTACAGGGATAGGCACTGAAGCTTTCTTT
>TRBJ2-6|TRBV25-1|NA|NA
CASSEPPGSGANVLTF
TGTGCCAGCAGTGAACCCCCCGGCTCTGGGGCCAACGTCCTGACTTTC
>TRBJ2-1|TRBV3-1/TRBV3-2|NA|TRBD2
CASSQDRLADYNEQFF
TGTGCCAGCAGCCAAGATCGACTAGCGGACTACAATGAGCAGTTCTTC
>TRBJ2-2|TRBV7-6|once|NA
CASSLDPDLEITGELFF
TGTGCCAGCAGCTTAGATCCGGACTTGGAAATCACCGGGGAGCTGTTTTTT
>TRBJ2-3|TRBV3-1/TRBV3-2|NA|NA
CASSQDRGDTQYF
TGTGCCAGCAGCCAAGATCGGGGGGATACGCAGTATTTT
>TRBJ1-1|TRBV11-2|few|NA
CASSLDMGLEAFF
TGTGCCAGCAGCTTAGATATGGGGCTAGAAGCTTTCTTT
>TRBJ2-7|TRBV5-6|NA|NA
CASSLGSVYEQYF
TGTGCCAGCAGCTTGGGATCGGTCTACGAGCAGTACTTC
>TRBJ2-1|TRBV7-2|NA|NA
CASSYSSGGYNEQFF
TGTGCCAGCAGCTACAGTAGCGGCGGATACAATGAGCAGTTCTTC
>TRBJ2-7|TRBV4-1|NA|TRBD2
CASSHRTSDSEQYF
TGCGCCAGCAGCCACCGGACTAGCGATTCCGAGCAGTACTTC
>TRBJ1-1|TRBV5-4|NA|TRBD1
CASSLSSRGLNTEAFF
TGTGCCAGCAGCTTGAGCTCCAGGGGGTTGAACACTGAAGCTTTCTTT
>TRBJ1-1|TRBV12-3/TRBV12-4|NA|NA
CASSFFHTEAFF
TGTGCCAGCAGTTTCTTCCACACTGAAGCTTTCTTT